This T cell receptor (beta chain) was recorded in a study of CD8+ T cells in alopecia areata. Regarding this clone: Its antigen is not identified.

Findings of the study overall: Higher clonality than in normal scalp was seen in lesional scalp, especially alopecia totalis/universalis. Scalp clonality decreased significantly with tofacitinib, and so did expanded CD8+ clones among the top 100. Sharing of TCRs across patients appeared less clear than in mice, possibly for HLA-related reasons.

Treatment of the sample: oral pan-JAK inhibitor, 5-10 mg twice daily. Alopecia areata patients had lesional scalp punch biopsies and peripheral blood taken from them. J gave up 6 bases and V 0 bases, and 5 bases lay outside the gene matches. This CDR3 contains 15 residues. Germline V CDR1 and CDR2: SGHRS, YFSETQ. Sequencing templates came from extracted RNA that was reverse transcribed into cDNA. Clones were sequenced by immunoSEQ multiplex PCR, and TCRdb holds only the in-frame ones, with some missing. The sample records hundreds of thousands of clones, over 45% being singletons. The chain combines TRBV5-1 with TRBJ1-2; 10 bases line up with TRBD1. The sequences come from CD4+ T cells sorted from blood, collected at week 24, from a patient treated with tofacitinib. The receptor was derived from a human donor with alopecia areata. The CDR3, as DNA: TGCGCCAGCAGCTTGGATGCGACAGGGGGCGATGGCTACACCTTC. Amino acids: CASSLDATGGDGYTF. Full variable domain (remainder filled in from reference TRBV5-1 and TRBJ1-2): KAGVTQTPRYLIKTRGQQVTLSCSPISGHRSVSWYQQTPGQGLQFLFEYFSETQRNKGNFPGRFSGRQFSNSRSEMNVSTLELGDSALYLCASSLDATGGDGYTFGSGTRLTVV.